This entry features one T cell receptor (beta chain) sequence. Its antigen is currently not known. This may come from a read error, since a much larger clone is one base off. Reading from cysteine to phenylalanine, the CDR3 counts 13 amino acids. The entry retains the CDR3 DNA only, 39 bases that are in frame from base 1. Lymph node samples came from the axillary draining lymph nodes of breast cancer patients. These data belong to a study of breast tumors, draining lymph nodes, adjacent tissues (dated by TCRdb to about 2016). Regarding the complete study: TCR beta repertoires were compared across tumor, adjacent nontumor tissue and axillary lymph nodes obtained from breast cancer patients. The study was designed to assess the relationships and possible T-cell exchange between tumor, surrounding tissue and draining lymph node repertoires in human breast cancer.

The sequencer listed for this sample is Illumina HiSeq 2000. TCR beta chain libraries were generated through multiplex PCR amplification. The amplified TCR beta chain products were analyzed by high-throughput sequencing. TCRdb reprocessing: public reads trimmed at Q25 with fastp, clones called with MiXCR, in-frame beta chains kept. Each entry is one CDR3 protein sequence, shown with its most common DNA and genes. The sample table records about 230,000 distinct CDR3 sequences; approximately 30% of these occur just once. In total, the top ten clones hold over 1.1% of the sample. Results the study describes overall, beyond this receptor: The data were judged consistent with most tumor T cells deriving from the lymph node and then expanding within tumor tissue. Tumors showed preferential V and J gene usage, and their T-cell repertoire diversity fell below that of lymph nodes yet above that of nontumor tissue. The conclusion that tumor T cells originate in lymph nodes was presented as consistent with a hypothesis rather than as directly demonstrated. In luminal-like breast cancer, tumor and nontumor tissue repertoires resembled each other significantly more than in basal-like breast cancer.

The clonotype was recovered from a female donor with breast cancer. Some clones in this sample may be carry-over from other donors' samples. The sequence links TRBV12-3 or TRBV12-4 to TRBJ1-2, with 9 bases aligning to TRBD1. The sequenced material came from axillary lymph node tissue. The nucleotides read TGTGCCAGCAGGGACAGGGGAGTTCATGGCTACGCCTTC. It translates to CASRDRGVHGYAF.